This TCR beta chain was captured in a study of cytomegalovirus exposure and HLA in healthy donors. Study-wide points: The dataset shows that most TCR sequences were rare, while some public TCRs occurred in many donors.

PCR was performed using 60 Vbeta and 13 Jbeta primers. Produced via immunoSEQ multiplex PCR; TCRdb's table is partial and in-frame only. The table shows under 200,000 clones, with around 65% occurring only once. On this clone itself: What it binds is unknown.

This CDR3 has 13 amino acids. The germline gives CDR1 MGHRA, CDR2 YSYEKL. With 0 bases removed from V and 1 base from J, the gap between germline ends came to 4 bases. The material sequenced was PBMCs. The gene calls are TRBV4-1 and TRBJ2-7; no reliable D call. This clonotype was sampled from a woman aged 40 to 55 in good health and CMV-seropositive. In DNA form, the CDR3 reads TGCGCCAGCAGCCAAGACAGATCCTACGAGCAGTACTTC. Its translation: CASSQDRSYEQYF.